These 22 T cell receptor beta chains were all obtained from the same sample, sequenced in a study of coeliac disease. Produced via immunoSEQ multiplex PCR; TCRdb's table is partial and in-frame only. The sample lists about 4,700 clones; about 63% were seen once. The sample was lamina propria lymphocytes from the gut. These receptors originate from a woman in her 70s with celiac disease.

This chain uses TRBV6-1 with TRBJ2-7; 8 nucleotides agree with TRBD2. V was pared by 4 bases and J by 0 bases, with 14 bases of the junction left unmatched. The CDR3 runs to 18 residues. The germline gives CDR1 MNHNS, CDR2 SASEGT. CDR3 nucleotide sequence: TGTGCCAGCAGTGTCCCAGCGGGGGCCTACAAGAGCTCCTACGAGCAGTACTTC. Its translation is CASSVPAGAYKSSYEQYF.

The rearrangement links TRBV19 to TRBJ2-7; D ambiguous. The V end was cut by 5 bases, the J end by 0 bases, with 8 bases between. The CDR3 runs to 13 residues. CDR1 is LNHDA and CDR2 is SQIVND in the germline V gene (reference sequence). The CDR3 sequence is CASSRTVSYEQYF. The CDR3 DNA follows: TGTGCCAGTAGTCGTACAGTCTCCTACGAGCAGTACTTC.

This clone was detected only a few times. The chain uses TRBV6-1 and TRBJ1-2, with D maybe TRBD1 (5 bases). CDR3 length equals 12 residues. Per germline, CDR1 MNHNS and CDR2 SASEGT. The V end was cut by 7 bases, the J end by 5 bases, with 11 bases between. CDR3 sequence: CASTGSGYGYTF. CDR3 nucleotide sequence: TGTGCCAGCACTGGGTCAGGGTATGGCTACACCTTC.

The chain has TRBV2 and TRBJ2-3; a possible D gene is TRBD1 (5 bases). Germline values: CDR1 SNHLY, CDR2 FYNNEI. The CDR3 sequence is 12 residues long. The V and J ends lost 8 bases and 0 bases respectively, with 6 bases between them. The chain's CDR3 is CASGASTDTQYF. In nucleotides, the CDR3 is TGTGCCAGCGGGGCTAGCACAGATACGCAGTATTTT.

The rearrangement links TRBV6-5 to TRBJ2-7; D possibly corresponds to TRBD1 (6 bases). CDR1 MNHEY and CDR2 SVGAGI come from the germline V gene. V was clipped by 6 bases and J by 10 bases, with 19 bases between them. CDR3 length: 13 amino acids. Here the CDR3 DNA reads TGTGCCAGCAGCCCAGGGGTAGCGCGGATACAGTACTTC. Encoded protein: CASSPGVARIQYF.

The table lists this clone with a count of one. This chain connects TRBV27 to TRBJ2-7; 8 nucleotides align to TRBD1. This CDR3 is 15 amino acids long. V shed 5 bases, J shed 6 bases, and the junction held 12 bases outside the gene matches. Germline assignment: CDR1 MNHEY and CDR2 SMNVEV (reference sequence). CDR3 bases: TGTGCCAGCAGTAAAGGGGCAGGGGGCGCTGGCGAGCAGTACTTC. It specifies CASSKGAGGAGEQYF.

The rearrangement links TRBV9 to TRBJ1-2; D is unclear. CDR1 is SGDLS and CDR2 is YYNGEE in the germline V gene. V was pared by 3 bases and J by 4 bases, with 16 bases between. The CDR3 extends over 15 amino acids. CDR3 sequence: CASSGWEALSYGYTF. CDR3 nucleotide sequence: TGTGCCAGCAGCGGATGGGAGGCGCTTTCCTATGGCTACACCTTC. Variable domain in full (rest from reference TRBV9 and TRBJ1-2): DSGVTQTPKHLITATGQRVTLRCSPRSGDLSVYWYQQSLDQGLQFLIQYYNGEERAKGNILERFSAQQFPDLHSELNLSSLELGDSALYFCASSGWEALSYGYTFGSGTRLTVV.

The chain uses TRBV30 and TRBJ2-3; 11 bases agree with TRBD2. V lost 1 base and J lost 4; bases outside the gene matches: 1. The CDR3 is 14 amino acids. The V gene's germline CDR1 is GTSNPN and CDR2 SVGIG (reference sequence). The CDR3 coding sequence is TGTGCCTGGAGTGGACTAGCGGGGCCAGATACGCAGTATTTT. Amino acid sequence: CAWSGLAGPDTQYF.

As for this clone: This CDR3 is also generated by other DNA sequences in the sample. The rearrangement joins TRBV27 to TRBJ2-7; TRBD1 matches 10 bases. There are 17 residues in the CDR3. With V trimmed by 6 bases and J by 3 bases, 14 bases remained unmatched. Germline lookup yields CDR1 MNHEY and CDR2 SMNVEV (reference sequence). For the CDR3, the DNA is TGTGCCAGCAGGGACCCCGGGACAGGGGCAGGTCGCTACGAGCAGTACTTC. It codes for CASRDPGTGAGRYEQYF.

The chain recombines TRBV5-1 with TRBJ2-7; D is perhaps TRBD1 (5 bases). This CDR3 has 15 residues. Per germline, CDR1 SGHRS and CDR2 YFSETQ. Trimming stripped 5 bases from V and 0 bases from J, with 15 bases between. CDR3 sequence: CASSYDSRSSYEQYF. The DNA of the CDR3 is TGCGCCAGCAGTTATGACAGCCGAAGCTCCTACGAGCAGTACTTC.

The J gene is TRBJ1-5, the V gene TRBV7-8, with TRBD1 matching over 7 bases. The CDR3 is 18 residues long. The V gene end was trimmed by 2 bases and the J gene end by 3 bases; junction bases not matched to a gene: 13. In germline, CDR1 is SGHVS, CDR2 FQNEAQ. In DNA, the CDR3 is TGTGCCAGCAGCTTAAGGGCTTCAGGGGGGTGGGACAATCAGCCCCAGCATTTT. Its protein is CASSLRASGGWDNQPQHF.

This clone was detected a few times. The chain uses TRBV5-4 and TRBJ2-1, with D unclear. Germline V lookup: CDR1 SGHNT, CDR2 YYREEE (reference sequence). The CDR3 has 16 residues. Deletions cut 0 bases from V and 4 bases from J, with 14 bases between. CDR3 nucleotide sequence: TGTGCCAGCAGCTTGGGACTCTTCCCTTCGTACAATGAGCAGTTCTTC. Residues: CASSLGLFPSYNEQFF. The full variable domain, in which reference TRBV5-4 and TRBJ2-1 provide the parts outside the CDR3, is ETGVTQSPTHLIKTRGQQVTLRCSSQSGHNTVSWYQQALGQGPQFIFQYYREEENGRGNFPPRFSGLQFPNYSSELNVNALELDDSALYLCASSLGLFPSYNEQFFGPGTRLTVL.

By frequency in the sample, this clone is medium-sized. This sequence joins TRBV7-9 and TRBJ1-1, with D tentatively TRBD1 (5 bases). The germline gives CDR1 SEHNR, CDR2 FQNEAQ (reference sequence). The CDR3 consists of 13 residues. The germline V and J ends were trimmed by 5 bases and 4 bases, with 11 bases remaining between them. CDR3 amino acids: CASSGEGATEAFF. CDR3 in DNA: TGTGCCAGCAGCGGAGAAGGGGCCACTGAAGCTTTCTTT.

This clone was seen just once. The chain employs TRBV27 and TRBJ2-2, with TRBD1 matching 7 bases. The V and J ends lost 3 bases and 9 bases, in that order; junction bases with no gene match: 10. In germline, CDR1 is MNHEY, CDR2 SMNVEV (reference sequence). CDR3 length: 15 amino acids. The CDR3 reads CASSFLTGLRRELFF. The CDR3 nucleotides read TGTGCCAGCAGTTTCTTGACAGGGCTCCGCCGGGAGCTGTTTTTT.

V gene TRBV5-5 combines with J gene TRBJ1-3, with a tentative D call TRBD1 (6 bases). CDR3 length: 13 residues. Trimming took 0 bases from V and 7 from J, leaving 8 bases between them. Germline loops: CDR1 SGHKS, CDR2 YYEKEE (reference sequence). CDR3 sequence (DNA): TGTGCCAGCAGCTTGGCAGGGGAGAACACCATATATTTT. Translated: CASSLAGENTIYF.

The V and J genes are TRBV5-6 and TRBJ2-6; 7 nucleotides align to TRBD1. The length of the CDR3 is 16 residues. Per the germline V gene, CDR1 is SGHDT and CDR2 is YYEEEE. V lost 6 bases and J lost 1; bases outside the gene matches: 7. In DNA, the CDR3 is TGTGCCAGCAAACGACAGGGAATTTCTGGGGCCAACGTCCTGACTTTC. It is translated as CASKRQGISGANVLTF. Full variable domain (missing parts from reference TRBV5-6 and TRBJ2-6): DAGVTQSPTHLIKTRGQQVTLRCSPKSGHDTVSWYQQALGQGPQFIFQYYEEEERQRGNFPDRFSGHQFPNYSSELNVNALLLGDSALYLCASKRQGISGANVLTFGAGSRLTVL.

The rearrangement uses TRBV6-5 and TRBJ1-2; a weak D match, TRBD1 (5 bases). Trimming removed 2 bases at V and 2 bases at J, with 12 bases between. Germline V gives CDR1 MNHEY, CDR2 SVGAGI. There are 15 residues in the CDR3. CDR3 bases: TGTGCCAGCAGTTACGAGAGTGGGGGGAACTATGGCTACACCTTC. It yields the protein CASSYESGGNYGYTF.

The rearrangement uses TRBV4-3 and TRBJ1-1; D ambiguous. Germline V gives CDR1 LGHNA, CDR2 YSLEER. V gave up 1 base and J gave up 4 bases, with 10 bases separating them. The CDR3 contains 14 residues. CDR3 residues: CASSQAGTVTEAFF. DNA for the CDR3: TGCGCCAGCAGCCAAGCCGGAACAGTCACTGAAGCTTTCTTT.

This rearrangement joins TRBV7-9 to TRBJ2-5; D possibly corresponds to TRBD2 (5 bases). Germline assignment: CDR1 SEHNR and CDR2 FQNEAQ (reference sequence). The CDR3 runs 14 residues. The V and J ends lost 2 bases and 7 bases respectively, with 14 bases between them. The CDR3 reads CASSLLAGVGTQYF. Written as DNA, the CDR3 is TGTGCCAGCAGCTTACTCGCCGGGGTGGGGACCCAGTACTTC.

In DNA, the CDR3 is TGTGCCAGCAGTTTTGGAGGGATTCTCGCTGAAGCTTTCTTT. Residues: CASSFGGILAEAFF. The chain joins TRBV27 to TRBJ1-1, with unresolved D. The V gene's germline CDR1 is MNHEY and CDR2 SMNVEV (reference sequence). Trimming cost V 3 bases and J 6 bases, with 14 bases left between them. This CDR3 region has 14 residues.

The CDR3 here is CASSQDNDRGSYEQYF. In DNA, the CDR3 is TGCGCCAGCAGCCAAGATAACGACAGGGGTTCCTACGAGCAGTACTTC. The V and J genes are TRBV4-1 and TRBJ2-7; 8 nucleotides line up with TRBD1. V trimming: 0 bases; J trimming: 1 base; junction bases outside the gene matches: 5. The CDR3 totals 16 residues. CDR1 is MGHRA and CDR2 is YSYEKL in the germline V gene.

The chain uses TRBV27 and TRBJ1-2; D gene uncertain. This CDR3 has 13 amino acids. Germline CDR1 and CDR2: MNHEY and SMNVEV (reference sequence). Deletions cut 6 bases from V and 5 bases from J, with 13 bases between. The CDR3 reads CASSLTGNYGYTF. The CDR3 DNA follows: TGTGCCAGCAGCTTAACCGGGAATTATGGCTACACCTTC.